This T cell receptor beta chain was captured by sequencing in a study of identical twins. Whole-study results and caveats: Twin-shared out-of-frame alpha sequences showed excess low generation probability. Twins' surplus sharing was weaker for beta out-of-frame sequences. Invariant MAIT and iNKT cells may have partly biased zero-insertion analyses. For cord blood, abundant beta clonotypes had fewer insertions, unlike memory repertoires, which showed none.

TCRdb reprocessed the 5' RACE reads via MiXCR and lists one record per CDR3 protein. The sample lists under 300,000 distinct CDR3 sequences; around an eighth were seen once. In the case of this clonotype: What it binds is not known.

V dropped 1 base and J dropped 14; count of bases not matched to a gene: 4. Germline V gene lookup returns CDR1 LNHNV and CDR2 YYDKDF (reference sequence). The CDR3 is 12 amino acids. This TCR derives from a woman aged 18-35 years in good health. Sequencing used memory (CD45RO+) T cells sorted from blood. The chain is built from TRBV15 and TRBJ1-4, with TRBD1 matching over 7 bases. Here the CDR3 reads CATSRATGLLFF. The CDR3 DNA sequence: TGTGCCACCAGCAGAGCGACAGGGTTGCTGTTTTTT.